A single sample is the source of the 9 T cell receptor beta chains below, sequenced in a study of blood T cell repertoires in COVID-19. The method was immunoSEQ multiplex PCR; TCRdb's version includes in-frame clones alone and lacks a portion of them. The sample lists around 86,000 clones, roughly 91% occurring once. Material for sequencing was peripheral blood. The receptors were gathered from a woman over 75 with acute or convalescent COVID-19.

This chain joins TRBV3-1 (or the pseudogene TRBV3-2) and TRBJ1-2; the match to TRBD1 covers 7 bases. Germline CDR1 and CDR2: LGHDT and YNNKEL (reference sequence). The CDR3 runs 14 residues. V trimming: 2 bases; J trimming: 6 bases; junction bases outside the gene matches: 6. The CDR3 DNA reads as TGTGCCAGCAGCCAAACGACAGGGAGAAATGGCTACACCTTC. This encodes CASSQTTGRNGYTF.

The V call is TRBV6-1, the J call TRBJ1-5, with TRBD1 as a possible D gene (6 bases). CDR3 size: 15 residues. V lost 2 bases to trimming and J lost 6 bases, with 14 bases between them. Germline CDR1 MNHNS, CDR2 SASEGT. Here the CDR3 reads CASSERGTGSQPQHF. CDR3 coding DNA: TGTGCCAGCAGTGAAAGGGGTACAGGGAGTCAGCCCCAGCATTTT.

This clone has only one observation. The V and J genes are TRBV5-6 and TRBJ1-6; D gene ambiguous. Germline CDR1 reads SGHDT; CDR2 reads YYEEEE. The V end was cut by 2 bases, the J end by 10 bases, with 7 bases between. This CDR3 is built from 12 residues. CDR3 loop: CASSFRVSPLHF. Written as DNA, the CDR3 is TGTGCCAGCAGCTTTCGGGTCTCACCCCTCCACTTT.

V is TRBV6-5 and J is TRBJ2-2; 8 bases align to TRBD1. V lost 6 bases and J lost 4; bases outside the gene matches: 4. This CDR3 is 14 amino acids long. Germline-derived CDR1 and CDR2 are MNHEY and SVGAGI. CDR3 amino acids: CASRSGQVTGELFF. In nucleotides, the CDR3 is TGTGCCAGCAGATCGGGACAGGTCACCGGGGAGCTGTTTTTT.

This clone was picked up a small number of times. The rearrangement uses TRBV6-5 and TRBJ1-2; possible D gene TRBD1, 5 bases. The CDR3 length is 15 residues. Trimming removed 6 bases from V and 2 bases from J, with 16 bases in between. Germline lookup yields CDR1 MNHEY and CDR2 SVGAGI. Here the CDR3 DNA reads TGTGCCAGCAGGCCCTCAGGGAACCCAAACTATGGCTACACCTTC. Protein product: CASRPSGNPNYGYTF.

CDR3 residues: CASSAQQGLLGGYTF. DNA of the CDR3: TGTGCCAGCAGTGCGCAACAGGGGTTACTTGGCGGCTACACCTTC. V gene TRBV27 combines with J gene TRBJ1-2; 7 nucleotides align to TRBD1. The V and J ends lost 5 bases and 8 bases, in that order; junction bases with no gene match: 14. Germline CDR1 MNHEY, CDR2 SMNVEV (reference sequence). This CDR3 contains 15 residues.

This chain links TRBV19 with TRBJ1-2, with 10 bases that match TRBD1. CDR3 length: 15 amino acids. Germline CDR1 is LNHDA and CDR2 is SQIVND (reference sequence). The ends lost 6 bases at V and 8 bases at J; junction bases unmatched: 12. The CDR3 loop reads CASRRTGGGLRGYTF. The CDR3 bases are TGTGCCAGTAGGCGGACAGGGGGAGGTCTGCGGGGCTACACCTTC.

The chain employs TRBV11-1 and TRBJ1-2; D perhaps matches TRBD1 (5 bases). The CDR3 is made up of 15 amino acids. Per the germline V gene, CDR1 is SGHAT and CDR2 is FQDESV (reference sequence). V lost 5 bases and J 4 bases, leaving 17 bases between the germline ends. The CDR3 sequence is CASSPGDRTIYGYTF. In nucleotides, the CDR3 is TGTGCCAGCAGCCCGGGCGACAGAACGATCTATGGCTACACCTTC.

The chain links TRBV6-2 or TRBV6-3 to TRBJ1-5, with TRBD1 as a possible D gene (5 bases). The germline V and J ends were trimmed by 4 bases and 11 bases, with 15 bases remaining between them. The germline CDR1 and CDR2 sequences are MNHEY and SVGEGT. The CDR3 consists of 13 residues. CDR3 in amino acids: CASSFSPSGAQHF. CDR3 in DNA: TGTGCCAGCAGTTTCTCCCCGTCGGGGGCCCAGCATTTT.